The 28 T cell receptor beta chains in this list originate from one sample, sequenced in a study of blood T cell repertoires in COVID-19. Data came from immunoSEQ multiplex PCR; TCRdb stores just in-frame clones and leaves some out. Of 150,000 to 200,000 clones detected, 88% appear once; the ten largest clones hold 5% to 6.5%. Sample: peripheral blood. The origin of the receptors is a man aged 35-49 years with active or convalescent COVID-19.

The rearrangement uses TRBV19 and TRBJ2-6; maybe TRBD1 (6 bases). Germline assignment: CDR1 LNHDA and CDR2 SQIVND (reference sequence). CDR3 size: 18 residues. V lost 5 bases to trimming and J lost 0 bases, with 17 bases between them. This chain's CDR3 is CASSQNRVPLSGANVLTF. CDR3 bases: TGTGCCAGTAGTCAAAACAGGGTCCCACTCTCTGGGGCCAACGTCCTGACTTTC.

The V call is TRBV19, the J call TRBJ2-3; TRBD2 aligns across 7 bases. CDR3 size: 16 residues. The J segment lost 0 bases and the V segment lost 5 bases, leaving 8 bases of the junction unmatched. Germline V gene data show CDR1 as LNHDA and CDR2 as SQIVND (reference sequence). The CDR3 loop reads CASSEIAGASTDTQYF. The CDR3 DNA is TGTGCCAGTAGTGAAATAGCGGGTGCTAGCACAGATACGCAGTATTTT.

The V gene is TRBV7-9, the J gene TRBJ2-5; 7 nucleotides agree with TRBD1. J was trimmed by 6 bases and V by 5 bases; bases with no gene match: 6. Germline-derived CDR1 and CDR2 are SEHNR and FQNEAQ (reference sequence). This CDR3 region has 13 residues. The CDR3 DNA is TGTGCCAGCAGCCCCCCGGGACAGCAGACCCAGTACTTC. Its protein product is CASSPPGQQTQYF. The full variable domain, its missing parts supplied by reference TRBV7-9 and TRBJ2-5, is DTGVSQNPRHKITKRGQNVTFRCDPISEHNRLYWYRQTLGQGPEFLTYFQNEAQLEKSRLLSDRFSAERPKGSFSTLEIQRTEQGDSAMYLCASSPPGQQTQYFGPGTRLLVL.

The rearrangement uses TRBV6-2 or TRBV6-3 and TRBJ1-5; no definite D call. CDR1 and CDR2 from the germline V gene are MNHEY and SVGEGT. Between the trimmed V and J ends, which lost 0 bases and 4 bases, there was a span of 10 bases. This CDR3 comprises 15 residues. In nucleotides, the CDR3 is TGTGCCAGCAGTTACTCGGAGGTTAATAATCAGCCCCAGCATTTT. Its protein product is CASSYSEVNNQPQHF.

Concerning this clone: This specimen includes other DNA sequences encoding the same CDR3. The chain recombines TRBV20-1 with TRBJ2-5; D is perhaps TRBD2 (6 bases). The length of the CDR3 is 9 residues. Germline assignment: CDR1 DFQATT and CDR2 SNEGSKA (reference sequence). As DNA, the CDR3 is TGCAGCGCGGGGGAGACCCAGTACTTC. It specifies CSAGETQYF.

CDR3 loop: CASSIEQYTEAFF. The DNA of the CDR3 is TGTGCCAGCAGCATAGAACAGTACACTGAAGCTTTCTTT. J is TRBJ1-1 and V is TRBV7-9; D is uncertain. CDR1 and CDR2 (germline): SEHNR, FQNEAQ (reference sequence). The CDR3 covers 13 residues. Trimming removed 5 bases from V and 3 bases from J, with 10 bases in between.

The gene calls are TRBV28 and TRBJ1-4; D is ambiguous. V dropped 5 bases and J dropped 5 bases, with 12 bases sitting between them. The length of the CDR3 is 14 residues. CDR1 and CDR2 from the germline V gene are MDHEN and SYDVKM. The CDR3 DNA sequence: TGTGCCAGCAGTCCGGGTCCTCACAATGAAAAACTGTTTTTT. Translated: CASSPGPHNEKLFF.

The chain couples TRBV3-1 (or the pseudogene TRBV3-2) to TRBJ1-2; D uncertain. Trimming shortened V by 8 bases and J by 4 bases, and 17 bases separated the two germline ends. Germline V gene sequence: CDR1 LGHDT, CDR2 YNNKEL (reference sequence). The CDR3 totals 14 residues. In nucleotides, the CDR3 is TGTGCCAGCTCCCAGAGGGTCGTAGGCTATGGCTACACCTTC. This codes for CASSQRVVGYGYTF.

The chain links TRBV19 to TRBJ2-3, with D tentatively TRBD1 (6 bases). This CDR3 has 13 amino acids. With 10 bases removed from V and 2 bases from J, the gap between germline ends came to 13 bases. The V gene's germline CDR1 is LNHDA and CDR2 SQIVND (reference sequence). CDR3 region: CATETGNTDTQYF. The CDR3 DNA reads as TGTGCCACCGAAACAGGGAACACAGATACGCAGTATTTT.

The chain has TRBV5-4 and TRBJ2-7; 8 positions match TRBD1. Per the germline V gene, CDR1 is SGHNT and CDR2 is YYREEE (reference sequence). The CDR3 is 15 residues long. V gave up 3 bases and J gave up 3 bases; unmatched junction bases: 8. CDR3 sequence (DNA): TGTGCCAGCAGCTCGTGGGGACAGGAGAACTACGAGCAGTACTTC. It translates to CASSSWGQENYEQYF.

V gene TRBV28 combines with J gene TRBJ1-1; 7 bases are a match to TRBD1. In germline, CDR1 is MDHEN, CDR2 SYDVKM. The CDR3 runs to 13 residues. The junction had 4 bases not matched to a gene; V was cut back by 5 bases and J by 4 bases. CDR3 sequence: CASSDPGGTEAFF. For the CDR3, the DNA is TGTGCCAGCAGTGATCCAGGGGGCACTGAAGCTTTCTTT.

The chain joins TRBV25-1 to TRBJ1-2; D possibly corresponds to TRBD1 (6 bases). This CDR3 spans 12 amino acids. V lost 5 bases and J 5 bases, leaving 9 bases between the germline ends. Germline values: CDR1 MGHDK, CDR2 SYGVNS. The CDR3 region is CASSQTGYGYTF. CDR3 nucleotides: TGTGCCAGCAGTCAAACAGGGTATGGCTACACCTTC.

The chain links TRBV29-1 to TRBJ2-7; a weak D match, TRBD1 (6 bases). The CDR3 is 14 amino acids. Germline V gene lookup returns CDR1 SQVTM and CDR2 ANQGSEA. V was shortened by 3 bases and J by 6 bases, with 18 bases between the two germline ends. The CDR3 bases are TGCAGCGTTGAGGCACAGGGTGTAGGCGGCGAGCAGTACTTC. It encodes CSVEAQGVGGEQYF.

This rearrangement joins TRBV5-8 to TRBJ2-5; TRBD2 matches 9 bases. V shed 4 bases and J 1 base; nucleotides not matched to a gene: 8. The CDR3 extends over 16 amino acids. In germline, CDR1 is SGHTS, CDR2 YDEGEE. The CDR3 DNA reads as TGTGCCAGCAGCAAAGGGACTAGCTTAACCCAAGAGACCCAGTACTTC. This gives the protein CASSKGTSLTQETQYF.

V and J are TRBV7-9 and TRBJ1-4, with D perhaps TRBD1 (6 bases). The CDR3 extends over 15 amino acids. Trimming shortened V by 5 bases and J by 5 bases, and 15 bases separated the two germline ends. Germline values: CDR1 SEHNR, CDR2 FQNEAQ (reference sequence). The CDR3 is CASSAPRGLNEKLFF. CDR3 bases: TGTGCCAGCAGCGCGCCCAGGGGTTTGAATGAAAAACTGTTTTTT.

The chain employs TRBV4-2 and TRBJ1-1, with 7 bases identical to TRBD1. V lost 4 bases and J lost 0; bases outside the gene matches: 11. CDR1 LGHNA and CDR2 YNFKEQ come from the germline V gene. CDR3 length: 17 amino acids. In DNA form, the CDR3 reads TGTGCCAGCAGCCGGGGACAGATTTACTCCATGAACACTGAAGCTTTCTTT. Its translation: CASSRGQIYSMNTEAFF.

The V gene is TRBV5-1, the J gene TRBJ1-2; D is ambiguous. The CDR3 covers 15 residues. Germline V gene lookup returns CDR1 SGHRS and CDR2 YFSETQ. V was trimmed by 1 base and J by 1 base, leaving 11 bases between them. The CDR3 nucleotides are TGCGCCAGCAGCTTGACGGCAGGTGATAACTATGGCTACACCTTC. Translated, it gives CASSLTAGDNYGYTF.

The chain uses TRBV28 and TRBJ1-3; a possible D gene is TRBD1 (6 bases). CDR1 is MDHEN and CDR2 is SYDVKM in the germline V gene. The CDR3 covers 15 residues. V was pared by 1 base and J by 3 bases, with 10 bases between. This CDR3 is CASSLSSGVGNTIYF. CDR3 sequence (DNA): TGTGCCAGCAGTTTATCATCAGGGGTTGGAAACACCATATATTTT. The variable domain in full, completed from reference TRBV28 and TRBJ1-3, reads DVKVTQSSRYLVKRTGEKVFLECVQDMDHENMFWYRQDPGLGLRLIYFSYDVKMKEKGDIPEGYSVSREKKERFSLILESASTNQTSMYLCASSLSSGVGNTIYFGEGSWLTVV.

V usage is TRBV18 and J usage is TRBJ2-1; no clear D gene. This CDR3 is built from 13 residues. The germline V gene has CDR1 KGHSH and CDR2 LQKENI. V lost 3 bases and J lost 0, with 3 bases in between. The DNA of the CDR3 is TGTGCCAGCTCACCGAGCTCCTACAATGAGCAGTTCTTC. Amino acids: CASSPSSYNEQFF.

V and J are TRBV2 and TRBJ1-5, with 9 bases fitting TRBD1. From germline, CDR1 is SNHLY and CDR2 FYNNEI. Trimming cost V 2 bases and J 5 bases; bases outside gene matches: 4. The CDR3 spans 15 residues. CDR3 residues: CASSENTGGYQPQHF. CDR3 in DNA: TGTGCCAGCAGTGAAAATACAGGGGGCTATCAGCCCCAGCATTTT.

The chain combines TRBV27 with TRBJ2-6; D is perhaps TRBD1 (5 bases). This CDR3 comprises 16 residues. The V and J ends lost 5 bases and 0 bases respectively, with 11 bases between them. In germline, CDR1 is MNHEY, CDR2 SMNVEV (reference sequence). In DNA form, the CDR3 reads TGTGCCAGCAGTGCTCCAGGGTTCTCTGGGGCCAACGTCCTGACTTTC. Translation gives CASSAPGFSGANVLTF.

V gene TRBV21-1 combines with J gene TRBJ1-1; TRBD1 was called by the table and not checked on the DNA. TRBV21-1 is a pseudogene locus. This CDR3 contains 19 residues. CDR3 loop: CASSKYNPRVGFGDTEAFF. Written as DNA, the CDR3 is TGTGCCAGCAGCAAATACAACCCCAGGGTCGGATTTGGGGACACTGAAGCTTTCTTT.

The chain links TRBV7-2 to TRBJ2-7; TRBD1 matches 11 bases. This CDR3 spans 15 amino acids. Germline V gene lookup returns CDR1 SGHTA and CDR2 FQGNSA. V shed 3 bases, J shed 4 bases, and the junction held 5 bases outside the gene matches. Here the CDR3 DNA reads TGTGCCAGCAGCTTTTCCGGGACAGGGGGTTACGAGCAGTACTTC. It encodes CASSFSGTGGYEQYF.

The chain employs TRBV5-1 and TRBJ2-2; a possible D gene is TRBD2 (5 bases). The CDR3 length is 16 residues. The germline CDR1 and CDR2 sequences are SGHRS and YFSETQ. V lost 7 bases and J 0 bases, leaving 16 bases between the germline ends. DNA for the CDR3: TGCGCCAGCGCTCTCCCCGGACTTTCGAACACCGGGGAGCTGTTTTTT. It codes for CASALPGLSNTGELFF.

The chain has TRBV4-1 and TRBJ1-2, with 9 positions matching TRBD1. With V trimmed by 3 bases and J by 5 bases, 7 bases remained unmatched. Germline lookup yields CDR1 MGHRA and CDR2 YSYEKL. This CDR3 has 15 residues. The CDR3 coding sequence is TGCGCCAGCAGCCAGGTCGGACAGGGGAATTATGGCTACACCTTC. Translating gives CASSQVGQGNYGYTF.

The chain links TRBV6-5 to TRBJ2-7, with 7 positions matching TRBD1. In germline, CDR1 is MNHEY, CDR2 SVGAGI. Trimming took 8 bases from V and 5 from J; bases not matched to a gene: 12. This CDR3 is built from 14 residues. The CDR3 here is CASLVGGSRNEQYF. The CDR3, as DNA: TGTGCCAGCTTGGTAGGGGGCTCTCGGAACGAGCAGTACTTC.

The CDR3 region is CASSYSSGTNEKLFF. The CDR3 DNA sequence: TGTGCCAGCAGTTACAGCTCGGGGACTAATGAAAAACTGTTTTTT. The J gene is TRBJ1-4, the V gene TRBV6-5, with no clear D. The CDR3 sequence is 15 residues long. Germline CDR1 is MNHEY and CDR2 is SVGAGI. V lost 2 bases, J lost 2 bases, and 9 bases lay in between.

The chain joins TRBV3-1 (or the pseudogene TRBV3-2) to TRBJ1-5; perhaps TRBD1 as D (6 bases). The CDR3 spans 15 residues. Germline loops: CDR1 LGHDT, CDR2 YNNKEL (reference sequence). Trimming cost V 1 base and J 6 bases, with 13 bases left between them. The CDR3 nucleotides read TGTGCCAGCAGCCAAGGGGGGCAGGGTAGTCAGCCCCAGCATTTT. Encoded protein: CASSQGGQGSQPQHF.